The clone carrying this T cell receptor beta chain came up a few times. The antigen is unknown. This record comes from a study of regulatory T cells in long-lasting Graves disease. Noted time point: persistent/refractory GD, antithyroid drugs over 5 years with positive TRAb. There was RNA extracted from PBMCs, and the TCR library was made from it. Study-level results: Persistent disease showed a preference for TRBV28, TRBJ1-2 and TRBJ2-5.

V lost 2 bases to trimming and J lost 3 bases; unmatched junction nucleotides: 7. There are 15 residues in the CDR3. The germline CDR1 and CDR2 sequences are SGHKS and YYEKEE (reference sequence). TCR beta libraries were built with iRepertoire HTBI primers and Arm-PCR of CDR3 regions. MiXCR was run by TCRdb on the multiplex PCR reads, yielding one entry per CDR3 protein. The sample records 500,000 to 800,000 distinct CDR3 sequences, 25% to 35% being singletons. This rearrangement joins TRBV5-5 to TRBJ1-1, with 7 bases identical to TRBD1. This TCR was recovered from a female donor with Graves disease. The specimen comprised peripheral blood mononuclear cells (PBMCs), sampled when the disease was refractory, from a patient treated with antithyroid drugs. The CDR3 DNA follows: TGTGCCAGCAGCTTCCGGGACAGATATGACACTGAAGCTTTCTTT. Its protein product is CASSFRDRYDTEAFF.